Below are 9 T cell receptor beta chains sequenced from a single sample in a study of T cells in Graves' hyperthyroidism and ophthalmopathy. From RNA transcripts, TCR beta CDR3 regions were amplified. Researchers ran a first-round RT-PCR on the TCR CDR3 using the HTBI primer set. One entry per CDR3 protein results from TCRdb running MiXCR on the multiplex PCR reads. The table shows more than 500,000 distinct CDR3 sequences, with roughly 15% occurring only once. Input material: blood. The origin of the receptors is a woman in her thirties with Graves' ophthalmopathy.

Many counts were recorded for this clonotype. The chain employs TRBV28 and TRBJ1-2; 7 positions match TRBD1. This CDR3 is built from 15 residues. V lost 5 bases, J lost 4 bases, and 10 bases stayed unmatched. Germline V gene sequence: CDR1 MDHEN, CDR2 SYDVKM. The DNA for the CDR3 is TGTGCCAGCAGTCAGATAACGGACAGGCTCTATGGCTACACCTTC. Translation: CASSQITDRLYGYTF.

The chain carries TRBV20-1 and TRBJ1-4; D remains ambiguous. Germline V CDR1 and CDR2: DFQATT, SNEGSKA (reference sequence). Trimming removed 7 bases at V and 1 base at J, with 4 bases between. The CDR3 has 11 amino acids. The CDR3 nucleotides read TGCAGTGTTCTAACTAATGAAAAACTGTTTTTT. Protein product: CSVLTNEKLFF.

The chain recombines TRBV20-1 with TRBJ2-1; 9 bases align to TRBD2. The CDR3 loop spans 12 amino acids. Germline CDR1 DFQATT, CDR2 SNEGSKA (reference sequence). The CDR3 sequence is CTHQRGDNEQFF. The CDR3 coding sequence is TGCACTCACCAGCGGGGGGACAATGAGCAGTTCTTC.

This clonotype came up many times. The rearrangement joins TRBV6-1 to TRBJ1-1, with D possibly TRBD1 on 5 matching bases. V was pared by 5 bases and J by 6 bases, with 19 bases between. The CDR3 covers 15 residues. CDR1 and CDR2 (germline): MNHNS, SASEGT. The CDR3 nucleotides are TGTGCCAGCAGTCCCCTCGACAGCCTTCTTTCTGAAGCTTTCTTT. This gives the protein CASSPLDSLLSEAFF.

In this sample, this clonotype turned up many times. This chain links TRBV4-3 with TRBJ2-7, with 7 bases that match TRBD2. Germline trimming cut 1 base from V and 0 bases from J; bases unmatched to any gene: 3. This CDR3 region has 15 residues. Germline values: CDR1 LGHNA, CDR2 YSLEER. CDR3 DNA: TGCGCCAGCAGCCAAGTCGGCGGGAGCTCCTACGAGCAGTACTTC. It codes for CASSQVGGSSYEQYF.

V gene TRBV15 combines with J gene TRBJ2-2, with 8 bases that match TRBD2. This CDR3 region has 18 residues. Germline lookup yields CDR1 LNHNV and CDR2 YYDKDF (reference sequence). J lost 3 bases, V lost 3 bases, and 12 bases had no gene match. The DNA for the CDR3 is TGTGCCACCAGCAGCGACTTCCAAGCGGGAGCAGACACCGGGGAGCTGTTTTTT. Its protein product is CATSSDFQAGADTGELFF. Filled out from reference TRBV15 and TRBJ2-2, the complete variable domain reads DAMVIQNPRYQVTQFGKPVTLSCSQTLNHNVMYWYQQKSSQAPKLLFHYYDKDFNNEADTPDNFQSRRPNTSFCFLDIRSPGLGDTAMYLCATSSDFQAGADTGELFFGEGSRLTVL.

This clonotype was detected a few times. V gene TRBV12-5 combines with J gene TRBJ2-1, with TRBD2 matching 8 bases. V gave up 0 bases and J gave up 4 bases; unmatched junction bases: 11. Germline lookup yields CDR1 LGHNT and CDR2 FRNRAP. The CDR3 is made up of 18 amino acids. CDR3 nucleotide sequence: TGTGCTAGTGGTTTGGTACTTTTGGGCACTAGCGGTTACAATGAGCAGTTCTTC. Amino acid sequence: CASGLVLLGTSGYNEQFF.

The chain joins TRBV6-1 to TRBJ2-2; D unresolved. This CDR3 spans 14 amino acids. Germline CDR1 MNHNS, CDR2 SASEGT. V shed 5 bases and J shed 2 bases, with 9 bases lying between them. CDR3 sequence (DNA): TGTGCCAGCAGTTCCCTGCTAAACACCGGGGAGCTGTTTTTT. This gives the protein CASSSLLNTGELFF.

In its sample, this clonotype was seen many times. The chain combines TRBV11-3 with TRBJ2-1, with unresolved D. CDR3 length equals 15 residues. Looked up from germline, CDR1 is SGHNT and CDR2 is YENEEA. V dropped 6 bases and J dropped 0 bases, with 12 bases sitting between them. The CDR3 coding sequence is TGTGCCAGCAGTTTGGGCCTCGACTCCTACAATGAGCAGTTCTTC. It specifies CASSLGLDSYNEQFF.